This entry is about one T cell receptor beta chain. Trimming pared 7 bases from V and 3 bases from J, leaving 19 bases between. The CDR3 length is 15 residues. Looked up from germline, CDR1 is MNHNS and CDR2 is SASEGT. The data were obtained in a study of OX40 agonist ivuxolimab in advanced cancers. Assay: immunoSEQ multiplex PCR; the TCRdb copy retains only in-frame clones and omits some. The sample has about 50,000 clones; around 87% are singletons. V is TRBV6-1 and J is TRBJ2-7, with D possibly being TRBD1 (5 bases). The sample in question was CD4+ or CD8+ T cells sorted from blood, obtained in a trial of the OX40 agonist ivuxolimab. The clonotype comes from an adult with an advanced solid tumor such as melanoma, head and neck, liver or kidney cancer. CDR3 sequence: CASKKTGPTLYEQYF. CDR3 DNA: TGTGCCAGCAAAAAAACAGGACCCACCCTCTACGAGCAGTACTTC.